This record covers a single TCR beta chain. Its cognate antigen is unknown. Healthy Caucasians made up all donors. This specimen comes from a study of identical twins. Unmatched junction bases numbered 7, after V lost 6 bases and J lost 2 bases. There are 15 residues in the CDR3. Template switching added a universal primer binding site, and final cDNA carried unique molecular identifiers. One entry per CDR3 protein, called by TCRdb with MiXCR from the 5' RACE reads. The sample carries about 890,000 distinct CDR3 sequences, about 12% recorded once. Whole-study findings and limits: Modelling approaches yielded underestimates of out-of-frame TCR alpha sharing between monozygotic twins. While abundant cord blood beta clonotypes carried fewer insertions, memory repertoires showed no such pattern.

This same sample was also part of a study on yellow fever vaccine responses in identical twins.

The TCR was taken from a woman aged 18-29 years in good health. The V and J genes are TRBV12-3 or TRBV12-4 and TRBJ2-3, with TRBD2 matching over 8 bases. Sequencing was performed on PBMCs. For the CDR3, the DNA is TGTGCCAGCAGCTTTCGGGGGGGCAACACAGATACGCAGTATTTT. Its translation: CASSFRGGNTDTQYF.